This record concerns one TCR beta chain sequence. This clone's antigen is unknown. No clone much larger than this one lies a single base away; base qualities are absent. Library method: the immunoSEQ multiplex PCR assay. Sourced from immuneACCESS, this table was stored by TCRdb with only in-frame sequences that have V and J called. A share of the clones is absent; for the studies checked, an unresolved V gene accounts for under half, and the remainder has no known explanation. In all, the sample holds about 120,000 clones, and 70% to 90% of those were seen once. Of the sample, 2.5% to 3.5% is held by the ten largest clones. The data originate from a study of control samples from healthy donors and cancer patients (dated by TCRdb to about 2020). V is shortened by 3 bases, J by 8 bases, and the region joining them spans 10 bases. Taken from cysteine to phenylalanine, the CDR3 has 12 residues. Only CDR3 DNA remains: 36 bases, in frame from the first base. The germline V gene (reference sequence) sets CDR1 to MNHEY and CDR2 to SMNVEV.

This TCR derives from a man aged 60-69 years in good health. Sequenced material: blood. Rearrangement joined TRBV27 to TRBJ1-1, and the D gene may be TRBD1, 5 bases matching. The DNA sequence follows: TGTGCCAGCAGTTTCCATAAGGGGGAAGCTTTCTTT. Its translation reads: CASSFHKGEAFF.